The 10 T cell receptor beta chains given below trace back to one sample, sequenced in a study of glioma-infiltrating T cells. TCR alpha and beta CDR3 regions were amplified from RNA using iRepertoire nested multiplex PCR. TCRdb itself ran the multiplex PCR reads through MiXCR, one entry per CDR3 protein. The sample shows approximately 400,000 distinct CDR3 sequences, roughly two fifths of them seen only once. Sequenced input: glioma tissue, nonneoplastic brain tissue, or PBMCs (not recorded which). These receptors originate from a human donor with low-grade glioma or glioblastoma, undergoing nonglioma brain surgery, or in good health (not recorded which).

The chain links TRBV20-1 to TRBJ1-1; D unclear. Trimming cost V 3 bases and J 0 bases, with 14 bases left between them. Looked up from germline, CDR1 is DFQATT and CDR2 is SNEGSKA (reference sequence). CDR3 size: 15 residues. CDR3 in DNA: TGCAGTGCTAGGAAGGGAGTGCAGATGAACACTGAAGCTTTCTTT. It yields the protein CSARKGVQMNTEAFF.

V and J are TRBV18 and TRBJ1-1, with TRBD1 matching 8 bases. The CDR3 has 14 residues. Losses at the gene ends were 3 bases for V and 8 bases for J; bases not matched to a gene: 8. CDR1 is KGHSH, CDR2 LQKENI, per germline. CDR3 loop: CASSPTTGVPEAFF. CDR3 DNA: TGTGCCAGCTCACCCACGACAGGGGTGCCCGAAGCTTTCTTT.

A few counts support this clonotype. J is TRBJ2-1 and V is TRBV20-1; D uncertain. Germline assignment: CDR1 DFQATT and CDR2 SNEGSKA (reference sequence). CDR3 length: 14 amino acids. V was cut by 4 bases and J by 0 bases, with 10 bases left in between. CDR3 DNA: TGCAGTGCTAACTTGCTTGGCTCCTACAATGAGCAGTTCTTC. Translating gives CSANLLGSYNEQFF.

The sample holds many counts of this clonotype. The V and J genes are TRBV28 and TRBJ2-7, with D uncertain. The length of the CDR3 is 14 residues. The V end was cut by 5 bases, the J end by 2 bases, with 13 bases between. CDR1 MDHEN and CDR2 SYDVKM come from the germline V gene. CDR3 DNA sequence: TGTGCCAGCAGTCGTTTGGTACGGACCTACGAGCAGTACTTC. This encodes CASSRLVRTYEQYF.

The chain recombines TRBV10-3 with TRBJ2-1; 8 nucleotides match TRBD2. Trimming removed 3 bases from V and 0 bases from J; junction bases left unmatched: 16. The CDR3 is 20 amino acids. In germline, CDR1 is ENHRY, CDR2 SYGVKD. This CDR3 reads CAISDPAGTRGLISYNEQFF. In DNA, the CDR3 is TGTGCCATCAGTGACCCGGCCGGGACTAGAGGCCTAATCTCCTACAATGAGCAGTTCTTC.

This clonotype was counted ten times or more. The CDR3 coding sequence is TGCCGGGGCAGCAACACTGAAGCTTTCTTT. It specifies CRGSNTEAFF. The rearrangement links TRBV20-1 to TRBJ1-1, with TRBD1 as a possible D gene (5 bases). The CDR3 is 10 residues long. Germline values: CDR1 DFQATT, CDR2 SNEGSKA (reference sequence).

The table lists this clonotype with a few counts. V and J are TRBV4-1 and TRBJ2-2; TRBD2 aligns across 9 bases. With V trimmed by 4 bases and J by 5 bases, 5 bases remained unmatched. The V gene's germline CDR1 is MGHRA and CDR2 YSYEKL. The CDR3 length is 15 residues. In DNA form, the CDR3 reads TGCGCCAGCAGCCGCCCTGCGGGAGGGACCGGGGAGCTGTTTTTT. Protein sequence: CASSRPAGGTGELFF.

The V call is TRBV30, the J call TRBJ2-2; unclear D gene. The CDR3 sequence is 12 residues long. Trimming left V 5 bases short and J 6 bases short, with 10 bases between. In germline, CDR1 is GTSNPN, CDR2 SVGIG (reference sequence). The CDR3 sequence is CAWDLLPGELFF. As DNA, the CDR3 is TGTGCCTGGGACTTATTGCCCGGGGAGCTGTTTTTT.

This clonotype appeared a single time. This rearrangement joins TRBV20-1 to TRBJ2-1, with 13 positions matching TRBD2. V trimming: 4 bases; J trimming: 4 bases; junction bases outside the gene matches: 7. The CDR3 loop spans 16 amino acids. Germline CDR1 DFQATT, CDR2 SNEGSKA (reference sequence). CDR3 DNA sequence: TGCAGTGCTACCAGACTAGCGGGAGGTACTTACAATGAGCAGTTCTTC. As protein: CSATRLAGGTYNEQFF.

The chain joins TRBV7-9 to TRBJ2-1; D perhaps matches TRBD2 (6 bases). Germline loops: CDR1 SEHNR, CDR2 FQNEAQ (reference sequence). The V gene lost 2 bases and the J gene lost 7 bases, with 12 bases spanning the gap. This CDR3 has 14 amino acids. The CDR3 region has the DNA TGTGCCAGCAGCTTAAACGGGAGAGTAAATGAGCAGTTCTTC. Its protein is CASSLNGRVNEQFF.